What follows are 11 T cell receptor beta chains derived from one specimen sequenced in a study of regulatory T cells in long-lasting Graves disease. Stated time point: newly diagnosed GD, antithyroid drugs for less than 3 months. TCR sequences were obtained from RNA taken from PBMCs. Construction of the TCR beta libraries employed iRepertoire HTBI primers in conjunction with Arm-PCR of CDR3 regions. TCRdb called the multiplex PCR reads again in MiXCR, with one record for every CDR3 protein. The table lists around 500,000 distinct CDR3 sequences, approximately 13% of them singletons, with roughly 9.7% in the top ten. The same specimen was also included in a second study, on T cells in Graves' hyperthyroidism and ophthalmopathy.

Source: peripheral blood mononuclear cells (PBMCs), taken at new diagnosis, from a patient treated with antithyroid drugs. The receptors originated from a man between 25 and 39 years old with Graves disease.

Only a few counts were recorded for this clonotype. The rearrangement links TRBV2 to TRBJ2-1; D could derive from TRBD1 or TRBD2 (5 bases each). The V end lost 10 bases, the J end lost 7 bases, and 17 bases lay between the germline ends. The CDR3 totals 13 residues. Germline-derived CDR1 and CDR2 are SNHLY and FYNNEI. For the CDR3, the DNA is TGTGCCATCCGGGACGCCGCTCAGAATGAGCAGTTCTTC. Its translation is CAIRDAAQNEQFF.

This clonotype came up a few times. The chain joins TRBV7-3 to TRBJ2-3, with D perhaps matching TRBD2 (5 bases). The CDR3 extends over 13 amino acids. V dropped 3 bases and J dropped 6 bases, with 10 bases sitting between them. Per germline, CDR1 SGHTA and CDR2 FQGTGA. For the CDR3, the DNA is TGTGCCAGCAGCTTCTCCGAGCGGGATACGCAGTATTTT. Translation gives CASSFSERDTQYF. The full variable domain, with the rest looked up from reference TRBV7-3 and TRBJ2-3, is GAGVSQTPSNKVTEKGKYVELRCDPISGHTALYWYRQSLGQGPEFLIYFQGTGAADDSGLPNDRFFAVRPEGSVSTLKIQRTERGDSAVYLCASSFSERDTQYFGPGTRLTVL.

This chain links TRBV10-1 with TRBJ2-3, with 13 bases lining up with TRBD2. Losses at the gene ends were 3 bases for V and 2 bases for J; bases not matched to a gene: 8. Per germline, CDR1 WNHNN and CDR2 SYGVQD (reference sequence). The CDR3 consists of 18 residues. CDR3 amino acids: CASSEGTSGTFITDTQYF. The CDR3 coding sequence is TGCGCCAGCAGTGAAGGGACTAGCGGGACGTTTATCACAGATACGCAGTATTTT.

V gene TRBV19 combines with J gene TRBJ2-1; tentative D call: TRBD2 (7 bases). CDR3 length: 16 residues. Between the trimmed V and J ends, which lost 3 bases and 5 bases, there was a span of 17 bases. Germline-derived CDR1 and CDR2 are LNHDA and SQIVND (reference sequence). CDR3 sequence reads: CASSMEGGGAHNEQFF. In nucleotides, the CDR3 is TGTGCCAGTAGTATGGAAGGAGGGGGGGCACACAATGAGCAGTTCTTC.

In this sample, this clonotype turned up many times. The chain couples TRBV2 to TRBJ2-1; 10 bases align to TRBD1. The CDR3 is made up of 13 amino acids. The V segment lost 9 bases and the J segment 5 bases; nucleotides outside the gene matches: 4. Germline CDR1 SNHLY, CDR2 FYNNEI. The CDR3 sequence: CARRQGADNEQFF. The CDR3 DNA sequence: TGTGCCAGAAGACAGGGGGCTGACAATGAGCAGTTCTTC. Supplemented by reference TRBV2 and TRBJ2-1, the full variable domain reads EPEVTQTPSHQVTQMGQEVILRCVPISNHLYFYWYRQILGQKVEFLVSFYNNEISEKSEIFDDQFSVERPDGSNFTLKIRSTKLEDSAMYFCARRQGADNEQFFGPGTRLTVL.

In this sample, this clonotype turned up many times. The chain employs TRBV5-1 and TRBJ2-1; D is uncertain. Deletions cut 2 bases from V and 10 bases from J, with 13 bases between. Germline-derived CDR1 and CDR2 are SGHRS and YFSETQ. This CDR3 region has 13 residues. CDR3 in amino acids: CASSFGNEGEQFF. CDR3 in DNA: TGCGCCAGCAGCTTTGGTAACGAAGGCGAGCAGTTCTTC.

Many counts were recorded for this clonotype. The CDR3 reads CSARDVLAYEQYF. CDR3 DNA: TGCAGTGCTAGAGATGTACTAGCCTACGAGCAGTACTTC. The chain couples TRBV20-1 to TRBJ2-7; perhaps TRBD2 as D (5 bases). With 0 bases removed from V and 2 bases from J, the gap between germline ends came to 8 bases. Germline V lookup: CDR1 DFQATT, CDR2 SNEGSKA (reference sequence). This CDR3 is built from 13 residues.

Regarding this clonotype: Given a much more abundant clone one base away, this may be a read error. CDR3 nucleotide sequence: TGTGCCATCCCCCGTGGGTCCTACACCGTGGAGCTGTTTTTT. Its translation is CAIPRGSYTVELFF. This rearrangement joins TRBV7-2 to TRBJ2-2; D unclear. This CDR3 is 14 amino acids long. Germline lookup yields CDR1 SGHTA and CDR2 FQGNSA.

This clonotype was observed a handful of times. Mismatch with germline at one junction end may stem from a read error. The chain has TRBV24-1 and TRBJ2-3; possible D gene TRBD1, 6 bases. CDR1 is KGHDR and CDR2 is SFDVKD in the germline V gene. The CDR3 runs 16 residues. CDR3 in amino acids: CAASDLQGELTDTQYF. The CDR3 coding sequence is TGTGCCGCCAGTGATTTACAGGGAGAGCTCACAGATACGCAGTATTTT.

About this clonotype itself: This may be a read error: a much more frequent sequence differs by one nucleotide. The V call is TRBV30, the J call TRBJ2-7, with D perhaps TRBD1 (5 bases). The CDR3 length is 11 residues. CDR1 is GTSNPN, CDR2 SVGIG, per germline (reference sequence). Here the CDR3 DNA reads TGTGCCTCGTTAAGGGGTACCGAGCGGTACTTC. Residues: CASLRGTERYF.

Of note for this clonotype: A read error may explain this, as a much larger clone is one base away. The chain recombines TRBV5-5 with TRBJ2-7; 11 bases agree with TRBD1. CDR3 length: 15 residues. The junction had 9 bases not matched to a gene; V was cut back by 5 bases and J by 5 bases. The V gene's germline CDR1 is SGHKS and CDR2 YYEKEE (reference sequence). The CDR3 bases are TGTGCCAGCAGGGCCGGGACAGGGGGAGCCCACGAGCAGTACTTC. Its translation is CASRAGTGGAHEQYF.